This record looks at one TCR beta chain sequence and its context. Its antigen is not known. In TCRdb, the 5' RACE reads were re-called with MiXCR into one record per CDR3 protein. Of about 600,000 distinct CDR3 sequences in the sample, about 20% were seen once. This record comes from a study of T-cell memory formation after mild COVID-19. About the research overall: TCR clusters showed largely donor specificity. Overall study results and limits: The second-wave clones peaking on day 37 were not confirmed as SARS-CoV-2-specific. Cross-reactive memory seemingly joined, as some responding clones were found in pre-infection memory. Chiefly within CM and EM were the contracting CD4+ clones; CD8+ ones were within EMRA.

Per germline, CDR1 SGHDN and CDR2 FVKESK. Deletions cut 4 bases from V and 0 bases from J, with 7 bases between. The CDR3 contains 15 residues. Sequences were obtained from PBMCs or a T cell subset sorted from them (not recorded which). The chain joins TRBV14 to TRBJ2-6; no clear D. This receptor was taken from an adult woman who had mild COVID-19 (a few samples of this study predate the infection). Cell type and time point are not known. CDR3 region: CASSRGSSGANVLTF. The CDR3 region has the DNA TGTGCCAGCAGCCGAGGAAGCTCTGGGGCCAACGTCCTGACTTTC. The full variable domain, completed using reference TRBV14 and TRBJ2-6, is EAGVTQFPSHSVIEKGQTVTLRCDPISGHDNLYWYRRVMGKEIKFLLHFVKESKQDESGMPNNRFLAERTGGTYSTLKVQPAELEDSGVYFCASSRGSSGANVLTFGAGSRLTVL.